Reported below is one TCR beta chain. The data belong to a study of control samples from healthy donors and cancer patients. The CDR3 consists of 16 residues. Per the germline V gene, CDR1 is SGHDT and CDR2 is YYEEEE. V was trimmed by 7 bases and J by 3 bases, leaving 22 bases between them. Some clones are missing from TCRdb's copy, which holds only in-frame ones; the method was immunoSEQ multiplex PCR. Among more than 95,000 clones listed, more than 85% were seen once. Sequencing was performed on PBMCs. J is TRBJ1-1 and V is TRBV5-6; D is perhaps TRBD1 (6 bases). The sequence was obtained from a man in his sixties with lung cancer. This CDR3 reads CASFSSGHSTYTEAFF. The CDR3 bases are TGTGCCAGCTTCTCGTCGGGACACTCTACGTACACTGAAGCTTTCTTT.